This T cell receptor beta chain is drawn from a study of vaccination effects on CD4 cells after COVID-19. Between the trimmed V and J ends, which lost 1 base and 3 bases, there was a span of 10 bases. The CDR3 has 15 residues. The germline gives CDR1 LGHDT, CDR2 YNNKEL (reference sequence). Antigen-specific CD4+ T cells were first expanded with viral peptide pools by the ViraFEST assay and only then sequenced. The culture ran for approximately 10 days, and then CD4+ T cells were isolated. Each participant was given two doses of one vaccine (BNT162b2 or mRNA-1273). Assay: immunoSEQ multiplex PCR; the TCRdb copy retains only in-frame clones and omits some. The sample contains roughly 63,000 clones, around 78% of which appear only once. Whole-study findings and limits: After vaccination, at late timepoints, clones induced by infection and by vaccine contracted markedly.

As to this clone: Its antigen is currently unknown.

Sequenced here: CD4+ T cells from PBMCs cultured with HCoV-OC43 spike peptides, sampled after COVID-19 vaccination. Regarding subset: HCoV-OC43 spike overlapping peptide pool stimulation. This chain joins TRBV3-1 (or the pseudogene TRBV3-2) and TRBJ2-1; D possibly matches TRBD1 or TRBD2 (6 bases each). This clonotype originated in a human donor who received a COVID-19 vaccine. In DNA, the CDR3 is TGTGCCAGCAGCCAAGTACGGGGGCACTACAATGAGCAGTTCTTC. Encoded protein: CASSQVRGHYNEQFF.